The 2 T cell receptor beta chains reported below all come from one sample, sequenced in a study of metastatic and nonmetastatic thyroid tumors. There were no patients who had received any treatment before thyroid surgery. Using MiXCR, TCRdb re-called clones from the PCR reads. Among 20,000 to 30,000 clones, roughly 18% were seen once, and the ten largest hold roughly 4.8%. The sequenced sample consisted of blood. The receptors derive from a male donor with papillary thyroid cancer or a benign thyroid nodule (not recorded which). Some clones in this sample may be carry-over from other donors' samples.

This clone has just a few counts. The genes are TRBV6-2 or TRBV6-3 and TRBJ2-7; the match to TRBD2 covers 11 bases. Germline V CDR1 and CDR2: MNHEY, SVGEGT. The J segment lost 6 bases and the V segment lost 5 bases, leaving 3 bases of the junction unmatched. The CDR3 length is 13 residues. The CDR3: CASSPGLAGEQYF. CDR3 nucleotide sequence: TGTGCCAGCAGTCCTGGACTAGCGGGCGAGCAGTACTTC.

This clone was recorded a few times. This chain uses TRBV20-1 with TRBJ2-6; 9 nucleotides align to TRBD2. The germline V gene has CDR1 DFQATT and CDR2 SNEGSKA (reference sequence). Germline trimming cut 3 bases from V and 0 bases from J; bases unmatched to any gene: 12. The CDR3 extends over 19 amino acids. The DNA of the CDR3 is TGCAGTGCTAGTCGGGTAGCGGGGGCCCTCAACTCTGGGGCCAACGTCCTGACTTTC. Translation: CSASRVAGALNSGANVLTF.